This T cell receptor beta chain was obtained from a study of T-cell reconstitution after alpha-beta-depleted transplantation in children. This clonotype came up a few times. V dropped 5 bases and J dropped 5; count of bases not matched to a gene: 11. The CDR3 spans 15 residues. Looked up from germline, CDR1 is SEHNR and CDR2 is FQNEAQ (reference sequence). Molecular barcoding with unique molecular identifiers was used for the TCRbeta library. TCRdb ran MiXCR on the PCR reads and lists one entry per CDR3 protein. The data hold a few hundred thousand distinct CDR3 sequences, with approximately 10% observed a single time.

The sample was PBMCs from the stem cell graft donor, taken from the stem cell graft. The chain combines TRBV7-9 with TRBJ2-5; 7 bases are a match to TRBD1. The TCR was taken from a human donor who donated a stem cell graft to a child with acute myeloid leukemia. The CDR3 loop reads CASSRRTGPGETQYF. CDR3 bases: TGTGCCAGCAGCCGGAGGACAGGCCCTGGGGAGACCCAGTACTTC.